One and the same sample provided the 31 T cell receptor beta chains below, sequenced in a study of siplizumab effects on memory and regulatory T cells. Profiled with immunoSEQ multiplex PCR; TCRdb holds only in-frame clones, not every one. The profile shows 90,000 to 150,000 clones, 93% of them singletons. Sequenced input: non-Treg CD4+ T cells sorted from blood. These receptor sequences come from a human donor in good health.

The chain employs TRBV28 and TRBJ2-7; 8 nucleotides align to TRBD1. The junction had 9 bases not matched to a gene; V was cut back by 5 bases and J by 0 bases. CDR1 and CDR2 from the germline V gene are MDHEN and SYDVKM. The CDR3 covers 16 residues. The CDR3 DNA reads TGTGCCAGCAGTACAGCCGGGACAGGCAGCTCCTACGAGCAGTACTTC. It translates to CASSTAGTGSSYEQYF.

This chain links TRBV18 with TRBJ2-1; the D gene is possibly TRBD2 (6 bases). Germline loops: CDR1 KGHSH, CDR2 LQKENI. V lost 6 bases and J 5 bases, leaving 11 bases between the germline ends. The length of the CDR3 is 13 residues. CDR3 nucleotides: TGTGCCAGCTCCCGGGGACTTGACAATGAGCAGTTCTTC. It specifies CASSRGLDNEQFF.

The chain links TRBV6-5 to TRBJ1-2, with 8 positions matching TRBD1. Germline V gene sequence: CDR1 MNHEY, CDR2 SVGAGI. The CDR3 runs 13 residues. V trimming: 5 bases; J trimming: 5 bases; junction bases outside the gene matches: 4. The CDR3 here is CASSGGTGYGYTF. DNA of the CDR3: TGTGCCAGCAGTGGGGGGACAGGATATGGCTACACCTTC.

Only one count was recorded for this clone. The chain uses TRBV7-9 and TRBJ1-1; D is uncertain. Trimming took 2 bases from V and 10 from J, leaving 14 bases between them. Germline V gene data show CDR1 as SEHNR and CDR2 as FQNEAQ (reference sequence). This CDR3 spans 13 amino acids. Written as DNA, the CDR3 is TGTGCCAGCAGCTTAAGGGATCTGCCGGCAGCTTTCTTT. It translates to CASSLRDLPAAFF.

Turning to this clone: This CDR3 is also generated by other DNA sequences in the sample. The chain joins TRBV7-2 to TRBJ2-3; D tentatively fits TRBD1 or TRBD2 (5 bases each). The length of the CDR3 is 14 residues. CDR1 and CDR2 from the germline V gene are SGHTA and FQGNSA. With 3 bases removed from V and 1 base from J, the gap between germline ends came to 8 bases. This CDR3 reads CASSLGRGTDTQYF. CDR3 nucleotides: TGTGCCAGCAGCTTGGGACGGGGCACAGATACGCAGTATTTT.

This rearrangement joins TRBV19 to TRBJ2-3; either TRBD1 or TRBD2 may supply D (6 bases each). V was clipped by 6 bases and J by 2 bases, with 12 bases between them. The CDR3 has 14 amino acids. Germline loops: CDR1 LNHDA, CDR2 SQIVND (reference sequence). The DNA for the CDR3 is TGTGCCAGTAGCACCGGGGGCAACACAGATACGCAGTATTTT. This sequence encodes CASSTGGNTDTQYF.

The rearrangement joins TRBV7-3 to TRBJ2-2, with D perhaps matching TRBD1 or TRBD2 (6 bases each). CDR1 SGHTA and CDR2 FQGTGA come from the germline V gene. With 5 bases removed from V and 4 bases from J, the gap between germline ends came to 14 bases. The CDR3 consists of 15 residues. CDR3 sequence reads: CASSLRGGGTGELFF. For the CDR3, the DNA is TGTGCCAGCAGCCTTCGCGGAGGGGGCACCGGGGAGCTGTTTTTT.

V usage is TRBV28 and J usage is TRBJ1-2; no clear D. Between the trimmed V and J ends, which lost 6 bases and 2 bases, there was a span of 10 bases. Germline V gives CDR1 MDHEN, CDR2 SYDVKM. The CDR3 has 13 amino acids. The CDR3 nucleotides are TGTGCCAGCAGCGTGGTACCCAACTATGGCTACACCTTC. Its translation: CASSVVPNYGYTF.

V usage is TRBV7-2 and J usage is TRBJ2-3; 9 nucleotides match TRBD2. V lost 5 bases to trimming and J lost 0 bases; unmatched junction nucleotides: 9. Germline-derived CDR1 and CDR2 are SGHTA and FQGNSA. This CDR3 comprises 17 residues. The DNA of the CDR3 is TGTGCCAGCAGCCCACAGAGCGGGGGGACTAGCACAGATACGCAGTATTTT. This codes for CASSPQSGGTSTDTQYF.

The V and J genes are TRBV6-5 and TRBJ1-1; D gene uncertain. V gave up 2 bases and J gave up 1 base, with 8 bases separating them. This CDR3 contains 14 residues. Looked up from germline, CDR1 is MNHEY and CDR2 is SVGAGI. CDR3 in amino acids: CASSYMKTNTEAFF. The CDR3 DNA reads TGTGCCAGCAGTTACATGAAGACGAACACTGAAGCTTTCTTT.

V and J are TRBV5-1 and TRBJ2-7, with 7 bases that match TRBD2. This CDR3 contains 16 residues. The ends lost 1 base at V and 2 bases at J; junction bases unmatched: 9. CDR1 SGHRS and CDR2 YFSETQ come from the germline V gene. The CDR3 loop reads CASSLPFSGSTYEQYF. The CDR3 bases are TGCGCCAGCAGCTTGCCCTTTAGCGGGTCCACCTACGAGCAGTACTTC.

This clone was seen a few times. The V gene is TRBV11-1, the J gene TRBJ1-6; unclear D gene. The V end lost 2 bases, the J end lost 8 bases, and 10 bases lay between the germline ends. This CDR3 has 14 residues. The germline gives CDR1 SGHAT, CDR2 FQDESV (reference sequence). The CDR3 region is CASSLMGRDSPLHF. CDR3 nucleotides: TGTGCCAGCAGCTTAATGGGCCGGGATTCACCCCTCCACTTT.

The genes are TRBV5-5 and TRBJ2-7, with TRBD1 as a possible D gene (6 bases). Trimming pared 7 bases from V and 3 bases from J, leaving 17 bases between. CDR3 size: 14 residues. Germline CDR1 is SGHKS and CDR2 is YYEKEE (reference sequence). Here the CDR3 DNA reads TGTGCCAGCTCCCTGAGCAGGGGCCTCTACGAGCAGTACTTC. It encodes CASSLSRGLYEQYF.

The chain uses TRBV15 and TRBJ2-3, with D perhaps matching TRBD1 (6 bases). Germline V gene sequence: CDR1 LNHNV, CDR2 YYDKDF (reference sequence). The CDR3 is made up of 13 amino acids. The V gene lost 7 bases and the J gene lost 2 bases, with 10 bases spanning the gap. CDR3 amino acids: CATKTGDTDTQYF. The CDR3 DNA sequence: TGTGCCACCAAGACAGGAGACACAGATACGCAGTATTTT. The full variable domain, rest sourced from reference TRBV15 and TRBJ2-3, is DAMVIQNPRYQVTQFGKPVTLSCSQTLNHNVMYWYQQKSSQAPKLLFHYYDKDFNNEADTPDNFQSRRPNTSFCFLDIRSPGLGDTAMYLCATKTGDTDTQYFGPGTRLTVL.

The V and J genes are TRBV29-1 and TRBJ1-6; maybe TRBD1 (5 bases). Germline V lookup: CDR1 SQVTM, CDR2 ANQGSEA. Between the trimmed V and J ends, which lost 1 base and 10 bases, there was a span of 23 bases. CDR3 length equals 17 residues. This CDR3 reads CSVEGFRDPQGLSPLHF. CDR3 coding DNA: TGCAGCGTTGAAGGCTTCCGGGACCCGCAAGGATTGTCACCCCTCCACTTT.

This clone appeared once. The V and J genes are TRBV4-2 and TRBJ1-1; 7 nucleotides agree with TRBD1. V shed 0 bases and J 4 bases; nucleotides not matched to a gene: 8. The CDR3 is 16 amino acids. Germline CDR1 is LGHNA and CDR2 is YNFKEQ. The CDR3 region is CASSQEGGGAITEAFF. In DNA, the CDR3 is TGTGCCAGCAGCCAAGAAGGAGGGGGCGCCATCACTGAAGCTTTCTTT.

The rearrangement uses TRBV10-2 and TRBJ2-2; 9 bases align to TRBD1. Germline assignment: CDR1 WSHSY and CDR2 SAAADI. V lost 5 bases, J lost 1 base, and 2 bases stayed unmatched. This CDR3 comprises 15 residues. CDR3 sequence reads: CASSMGQGNTGELFF. CDR3 in DNA: TGCGCCAGCAGTATGGGACAGGGGAACACCGGGGAGCTGTTTTTT.

V is TRBV11-3 and J is TRBJ2-5; 15 bases map to TRBD2. J was trimmed by 4 bases and V by 5 bases; bases with no gene match: 8. Germline lookup yields CDR1 SGHNT and CDR2 YENEEA. The CDR3 contains 17 residues. DNA of the CDR3: TGTGCCAGCAGCCCTAGGACTAGCGGGGGGGCCGGAGAGACCCAGTACTTC. Translating gives CASSPRTSGGAGETQYF.

The chain links TRBV27 to TRBJ1-1; possibly TRBD1 for D (5 bases). V was pared by 0 bases and J by 3 bases, with 11 bases between. The CDR3 loop spans 15 amino acids. Germline loops: CDR1 MNHEY, CDR2 SMNVEV (reference sequence). In DNA form, the CDR3 reads TGTGCCAGCAGTTTATCGAAAGACAGTTACACTGAAGCTTTCTTT. Protein product: CASSLSKDSYTEAFF.

The genes are TRBV16 and TRBJ2-1; 10 nucleotides line up with TRBD2. Germline CDR1 KGHSY, CDR2 FQNENV. The CDR3 is 17 amino acids. V shed 0 bases, J shed 6 bases, and the junction held 8 bases outside the gene matches. The CDR3 protein is CASSQSIAGGKFNEQFF. In nucleotides, the CDR3 is TGTGCCAGCAGCCAATCGATAGCGGGGGGCAAATTCAATGAGCAGTTCTTC.

The chain employs TRBV28 and TRBJ2-2; no definite D call. The V gene lost 3 bases and the J gene lost 5 bases, with 10 bases spanning the gap. Germline loops: CDR1 MDHEN, CDR2 SYDVKM. The CDR3 has 14 residues. CDR3 nucleotide sequence: TGTGCCAGCAGTTTTTCCACGAGGACCGGGGAGCTGTTTTTT. This codes for CASSFSTRTGELFF. The full variable domain, its missing parts supplied by reference TRBV28 and TRBJ2-2, is DVKVTQSSRYLVKRTGEKVFLECVQDMDHENMFWYRQDPGLGLRLIYFSYDVKMKEKGDIPEGYSVSREKKERFSLILESASTNQTSMYLCASSFSTRTGELFFGEGSRLTVL.

This chain uses TRBV7-2 with TRBJ2-7; no firm D call. This CDR3 spans 13 amino acids. Germline V gene lookup returns CDR1 SGHTA and CDR2 FQGNSA. V lost 1 base, J lost 0 bases, and 4 bases lay in between. DNA for the CDR3: TGTGCCAGCAGCTTAGGAATCTCCTACGAGCAGTACTTC. Translating gives CASSLGISYEQYF. Complete variable domain (other parts from reference TRBV7-2 and TRBJ2-7): GAGVSQSPSNKVTEKGKDVELRCDPISGHTALYWYRQSLGQGLEFLIYFQGNSAPDKSGLPSDRFSAERTGGSVSTLTIQRTQQEDSAVYLCASSLGISYEQYFGPGTRLTVT.

This clone showed up just once. The rearrangement links TRBV7-3 to TRBJ1-5, with D unresolved. This CDR3 is 14 amino acids long. Trimming took off 1 base at V and 2 bases at J, with 6 bases between the two ends. CDR1 SGHTA and CDR2 FQGTGA come from the germline V gene. The CDR3 region is CASSLNGGNQPQHF. The CDR3 nucleotides read TGTGCCAGCAGCTTAAACGGGGGCAATCAGCCCCAGCATTTT.

CDR3 in amino acids: CASSHKDRAQAFF. Here the CDR3 DNA reads TGTGCCAGCAGCCATAAAGACAGGGCGCAAGCTTTCTTT. The genes are TRBV5-4 and TRBJ1-1; the match to TRBD1 covers 7 bases. The length of the CDR3 is 13 residues. Per germline, CDR1 SGHNT and CDR2 YYREEE (reference sequence). Germline trimming cut 4 bases from V and 9 bases from J; bases unmatched to any gene: 9.

The J gene is TRBJ1-5, the V gene TRBV18; a weak D match, TRBD1 (6 bases). Germline V gene lookup returns CDR1 KGHSH and CDR2 LQKENI. The length of the CDR3 is 16 residues. V gave up 3 bases and J gave up 3 bases, with 15 bases separating them. CDR3 nucleotides: TGTGCCAGCTCACCTAATAGAGCAGGGGTCAATCAGCCCCAGCATTTT. Encoded protein: CASSPNRAGVNQPQHF.

The J gene is TRBJ2-5, the V gene TRBV25-1; TRBD2 matches at 8 bases. The trim removed 5 bases at V and 3 bases at J, leaving 8 bases unmatched. The CDR3 has 15 residues. Germline CDR1 and CDR2: MGHDK and SYGVNS. The CDR3 region is CASSSGGVLEETQYF. The CDR3 nucleotides are TGTGCCAGCAGTAGCGGGGGCGTTTTGGAAGAGACCCAGTACTTC.

V and J are TRBV19 and TRBJ1-2; the D gene is possibly TRBD1 (5 bases). CDR1 and CDR2 from the germline V gene are LNHDA and SQIVND (reference sequence). The germline V and J ends were trimmed by 5 bases and 4 bases, with 17 bases remaining between them. The CDR3 is made up of 15 amino acids. Written as DNA, the CDR3 is TGTGCCAGTAGTTCCGTGACAGCGATCTTCTATGGCTACACCTTC. This translates into CASSSVTAIFYGYTF.

The chain couples TRBV29-1 to TRBJ2-5, with D uncertain. The CDR3 sequence is 14 residues long. V lost 4 bases, J lost 5 bases, and 17 bases lay in between. CDR1 is SQVTM and CDR2 is ANQGSEA in the germline V gene. The CDR3 sequence is CSVVFLTSTETQYF. In nucleotides, the CDR3 is TGCAGCGTTGTATTTTTGACCTCGACGGAGACCCAGTACTTC. Full variable domain (outside the CDR3, taken from reference TRBV29-1 and TRBJ2-5): SAVISQKPSRDICQRGTSLTIQCQVDSQVTMMFWYRQQPGQSLTLIATANQGSEATYESGFVIDKFPISRPNLTFSTLTVSNMSPEDSSIYLCSVVFLTSTETQYFGPGTRLLVL.

V and J are TRBV10-3 and TRBJ2-1, with D maybe TRBD1 (7 bases). V lost 10 bases and J 5 bases, leaving 12 bases between the germline ends. The CDR3 is 12 residues long. Germline CDR1 ENHRY, CDR2 SYGVKD. As DNA, the CDR3 is TGTGCCAGTGGCGGGACAGACAATGAGCAGTTCTTC. Amino acids: CASGGTDNEQFF.

The chain carries TRBV9 and TRBJ1-2; possible D gene TRBD1, 5 bases. V was pared by 0 bases and J by 6 bases, with 9 bases between. The CDR3 totals 13 residues. Germline V lookup: CDR1 SGDLS, CDR2 YYNGEE. The CDR3 DNA is TGTGCCAGCAGCGTAGGAACCAGGGATGGCTACACCTTC. Its translation: CASSVGTRDGYTF.

This chain connects TRBV7-6 to TRBJ2-5, with D perhaps TRBD1 (6 bases). V shed 6 bases and J shed 0 bases, with 17 bases lying between them. The germline gives CDR1 SGHVS, CDR2 FNYEAQ. CDR3 length equals 16 residues. This CDR3 reads CASRLDTGTHQETQYF. The CDR3 coding sequence is TGTGCCAGCAGGCTAGACACAGGGACCCACCAAGAGACCCAGTACTTC.